This TCR beta chain was recorded in a study of type 1 regulatory T cells. Whole-study context: This in vitro CD4 product, T-allo10, is enriched for Tr1 cells and alloantigen-specific.

TCRdb reprocessed the reads via MiXCR and lists one record per CDR3 protein. The table has just over 14,000 distinct CDR3 sequences, 12% to 15% seen once. At least ten counts were recorded for this clonotype. Antigen: not known. CDR1 is SGHRS and CDR2 is YFSETQ in the germline V gene. The V gene end was trimmed by 5 bases and the J gene end by 7 bases; junction bases not matched to a gene: 10. CDR3 length equals 14 residues. The sequenced sample was cultured T cells, either the whole culture or a sorted T cell fraction (not recorded which). This TCR was sampled from a human donor in good health. The chain carries TRBV5-1 and TRBJ1-1; 8 bases map to TRBD1. CDR3 sequence: CASSWAGGSGEAFF. CDR3 DNA sequence: TGCGCCAGCAGTTGGGCAGGGGGCTCGGGTGAAGCTTTCTTT. Based on the CDR3 plus reference TRBV5-1 and TRBJ1-1, the full variable domain is KAGVTQTPRYLIKTRGQQVTLSCSPISGHRSVSWYQQTPGQGLQFLFEYFSETQRNKGNFPGRFSGRQFSNSRSEMNVSTLELGDSALYLCASSWAGGSGEAFFGQGTRLTVV.